One and the same sample provided the 31 T cell receptor beta chains below, sequenced in a study of T cell responses to AZD1222 COVID-19 vaccine (dated by TCRdb to the early 2020s). What this sample's time point label stands for: sample from adult after SARS-CoV-2 infection, after symptom onset. To prepare the library, the immunoSEQ multiplex PCR assay was applied. TCRdb re-hosts the immuneACCESS table, in-frame sequences only. Its copies lack some clones; in the studies checked, an unresolved V gene accounts for under half of them, and the cause for the rest is not known. Present in this sample are some 150,000 clones, 75% to 90% of which were seen just once. Of the sample, about 7% falls within the top ten clones. The sequencing used peripheral blood, collected after recovery from COVID-19. All receptors derive from an adult who had recovered from COVID-19.

This clone was observed a single time. CDR3: CASSQVTTTNYGYTF. The CDR3 DNA sequence: TGTGCCAGCAGCCAAGTAACGACGACTAACTATGGCTACACCTTC. The V gene is TRBV14, the J gene TRBJ1-2; D not certain. Germline V gene data show CDR1 as SGHDN and CDR2 as FVKESK. V shed 1 base and J shed 0 bases, with 9 bases lying between them. This CDR3 region has 15 residues.

The chain combines TRBV5-1 with TRBJ2-5, with D tentatively TRBD1 or TRBD2 (5 bases each). The CDR3 loop spans 14 amino acids. V was clipped by 0 bases and J by 3 bases, with 9 bases between them. The V gene's germline CDR1 is SGHRS and CDR2 YFSETQ. The CDR3 here is CASSLGDHEETQYF. In DNA form, the CDR3 reads TGCGCCAGCAGCTTGGGGGACCACGAAGAGACCCAGTACTTC.

The chain links TRBV7-3 to TRBJ2-7; D gene uncertain. V was trimmed by 5 bases and J by 5 bases, leaving 16 bases between them. Per the germline V gene, CDR1 is SGHTA and CDR2 is FQGTGA. The CDR3 is made up of 14 amino acids. CDR3 protein: CASSPIGKLDEQYF. The CDR3, as DNA: TGTGCCAGCAGCCCAATCGGCAAACTGGACGAGCAGTACTTC.

The rearrangement uses TRBV7-9 and TRBJ1-4; maybe TRBD1 (5 bases). The CDR3 is 13 residues long. Germline values: CDR1 SEHNR, CDR2 FQNEAQ (reference sequence). Trimming stripped 5 bases from V and 11 bases from J, with 15 bases between. The CDR3 nucleotides read TGTGCCAGCAGCATGGGGGATGTGGAGAAACTGTTTTTT. This codes for CASSMGDVEKLFF.

The V and J genes are TRBV7-3 and TRBJ2-1; 9 bases are a match to TRBD2. J lost 3 bases, V lost 5 bases, and 5 bases had no gene match. The CDR3 contains 15 residues. Looked up from germline, CDR1 is SGHTA and CDR2 is FQGTGA. CDR3 region: CASSPLAGSYNEQFF. The CDR3, as DNA: TGTGCCAGCAGCCCTCTAGCGGGAAGCTACAATGAGCAGTTCTTC. Looking up the rest from reference TRBV7-3 and TRBJ2-1 gives the full variable domain: GAGVSQTPSNKVTEKGKYVELRCDPISGHTALYWYRQSLGQGPEFLIYFQGTGAADDSGLPNDRFFAVRPEGSVSTLKIQRTERGDSAVYLCASSPLAGSYNEQFFGPGTRLTVL.

CDR3 DNA sequence: TGTGCCAGCAGCTTAACGCCTGTGGATACGCAGTATTTT. It codes for CASSLTPVDTQYF. V is TRBV7-3 and J is TRBJ2-3; unclear D gene. The CDR3 is made up of 13 amino acids. Germline lookup yields CDR1 SGHTA and CDR2 FQGTGA. V dropped 0 bases and J dropped 6 bases, with 7 bases sitting between them.

The chain links TRBV7-3 to TRBJ2-3; no clear D. CDR3 length equals 12 residues. V shed 5 bases and J shed 2 bases, with 5 bases lying between them. Germline values: CDR1 SGHTA, CDR2 FQGTGA. The CDR3 bases are TGTGCCAGCAGCACCTCCACAGATACGCAGTATTTT. Translated, it gives CASSTSTDTQYF.

Concerning this clone: The sample carries other DNA sequences with the same CDR3. The J gene is TRBJ1-6, the V gene TRBV11-3; D is undetermined. Germline CDR1 and CDR2: SGHNT and YENEEA. Trimming removed 5 bases at V and 7 bases at J, with 18 bases between. This CDR3 spans 16 amino acids. The CDR3 loop reads CASSMGRSGYNSPLHF. The CDR3 nucleotides are TGTGCCAGCAGCATGGGGAGGAGCGGGTACAATTCACCCCTCCACTTT.

This rearrangement joins TRBV9 to TRBJ2-5, with 7 bases identical to TRBD1. CDR3 size: 15 residues. Germline assignment: CDR1 SGDLS and CDR2 YYNGEE. Germline trimming cut 0 bases from V and 2 bases from J; bases unmatched to any gene: 4. The CDR3 sequence is CASSVGNRGQETQYF. The CDR3 DNA reads as TGTGCCAGCAGCGTAGGTAACAGGGGACAAGAGACCCAGTACTTC.

This chain joins TRBV18 and TRBJ1-5; no firm D call. V lost 1 base and J 0 bases, leaving 7 bases between the germline ends. This CDR3 has 15 amino acids. CDR1 is KGHSH, CDR2 LQKENI, per germline. CDR3 sequence reads: CASSPLADSNQPQHF. For the CDR3, the DNA is TGTGCCAGCTCACCACTTGCAGATAGCAATCAGCCCCAGCATTTT. The full variable domain, completed using reference TRBV18 and TRBJ1-5, is NAGVMQNPRHLVRRRGQEARLRCSPMKGHSHVYWYRQLPEEGLKFMVYLQKENIIDESGMPKERFSAEFPKEGPSILRIQQVVRGDSAAYFCASSPLADSNQPQHFGDGTRLSIL.

V and J are TRBV9 and TRBJ2-1; perhaps TRBD1 as D (5 bases). CDR1 SGDLS and CDR2 YYNGEE come from the germline V gene. This CDR3 is built from 15 residues. V lost 0 bases, J lost 3 bases, and 10 bases lay in between. The CDR3 sequence: CASSVASRDYNEQFF. In nucleotides, the CDR3 is TGTGCCAGCAGCGTAGCGAGCAGGGACTACAATGAGCAGTTCTTC. The variable domain in full, with the rest retrieved from reference TRBV9 and TRBJ2-1, is DSGVTQTPKHLITATGQRVTLRCSPRSGDLSVYWYQQSLDQGLQFLIQYYNGEERAKGNILERFSAQQFPDLHSELNLSSLELGDSALYFCASSVASRDYNEQFFGPGTRLTVL.

For this clone: This same CDR3 is encoded by further DNA sequences in the sample. The chain carries TRBV18 and TRBJ2-6, with TRBD1 as a possible D gene (5 bases). The CDR3 has 15 amino acids. V lost 6 bases to trimming and J lost 0 bases, with 9 bases between them. In germline, CDR1 is KGHSH, CDR2 LQKENI. CDR3 DNA: TGTGCCAGCTCCCGGCAGGGCTCTGGGGCCAACGTCCTGACTTTC. It encodes CASSRQGSGANVLTF.

This chain connects TRBV20-1 to TRBJ2-7; D uncertain. CDR1 and CDR2 (germline): DFQATT, SNEGSKA (reference sequence). CDR3 size: 10 residues. CDR3 DNA: TGCATCCTCCTGGCGTACGAGCAGTACTTC. It encodes CILLAYEQYF.

This clone was seen a few times. This chain connects TRBV9 to TRBJ2-3; possible D gene TRBD1, 5 bases. The CDR3 loop spans 16 amino acids. CDR1 and CDR2 (germline): SGDLS, YYNGEE. Trimming removed 3 bases at V and 2 bases at J, with 16 bases between. The CDR3 DNA is TGTGCCAGCAGCGCCCGGACATCTCACTCCACAGATACGCAGTATTTT. This sequence encodes CASSARTSHSTDTQYF.

There are a few counts of this clone. Here the CDR3 DNA reads TGTGCCAGCAGCCAAGATCTCGAGCGGGGCAATGAGCAGTTCTTC. This gives the protein CASSQDLERGNEQFF. The chain is built from TRBV4-2 and TRBJ2-1, with 7 bases identical to TRBD2. The CDR3 extends over 15 amino acids. Trimming at V came to 0 bases and at J to 6 bases, leaving 5 bases not matched to a gene. Germline CDR1 LGHNA, CDR2 YNFKEQ.

The chain uses TRBV2 and TRBJ2-5; a possible D gene is TRBD2 (7 bases). The V end was cut by 7 bases, the J end by 4 bases, with 13 bases between. Looked up from germline, CDR1 is SNHLY and CDR2 is FYNNEI. The CDR3 has 13 residues. This CDR3 reads CASNGLGGETQYF. The CDR3, as DNA: TGTGCCAGCAACGGACTAGGGGGAGAGACCCAGTACTTC.

This sequence joins TRBV19 and TRBJ1-4; tentative D call: TRBD1 (5 bases). The CDR3 is 13 residues long. Germline values: CDR1 LNHDA, CDR2 SQIVND (reference sequence). Deletions cut 7 bases from V and 6 bases from J, with 12 bases between. In DNA form, the CDR3 reads TGTGCCAGTACACCCCTGGGGGATGAAAAACTGTTTTTT. This codes for CASTPLGDEKLFF.

V is TRBV27 and J is TRBJ1-6; D possibly corresponds to TRBD1 (6 bases). CDR3 size: 14 residues. Germline lookup yields CDR1 MNHEY and CDR2 SMNVEV (reference sequence). Between the trimmed V and J ends, which lost 4 bases and 6 bases, there was a span of 10 bases. The DNA for the CDR3 is TGTGCCAGCAGTTGGGGCAGGGGTAATTCACCCCTCCACTTT. As protein: CASSWGRGNSPLHF.

A single count supports this clone. In DNA form, the CDR3 reads TGTGCCAGCAGCCAAGCGGGAATGAATTCACCCCTCCACTTT. Its translation is CASSQAGMNSPLHF. The chain is built from TRBV14 and TRBJ1-6; D not certain. The ends were cut back, 1 base at V and 7 bases at J, with 8 bases in the middle. The CDR3 consists of 14 residues. The germline V gene has CDR1 SGHDN and CDR2 FVKESK.

Turning to this clone: This CDR3 is also generated by other DNA sequences in the sample. The V gene is TRBV7-9, the J gene TRBJ2-5; D is unresolved. The CDR3 has 13 residues. Trimming took off 1 base at V and 1 base at J, with 4 bases between the two ends. Germline V gene lookup returns CDR1 SEHNR and CDR2 FQNEAQ (reference sequence). CDR3 in DNA: TGTGCCAGCAGCTTAGGACCCCAAGAGACCCAGTACTTC. Translated, it gives CASSLGPQETQYF. Full variable domain (rest looked up from reference TRBV7-9 and TRBJ2-5): DTGVSQNPRHKITKRGQNVTFRCDPISEHNRLYWYRQTLGQGPEFLTYFQNEAQLEKSRLLSDRFSAERPKGSFSTLEIQRTEQGDSAMYLCASSLGPQETQYFGPGTRLLVL.

The rearrangement uses TRBV7-6 and TRBJ2-7; 10 positions agree with TRBD1. Trimming removed 5 bases from V and 2 bases from J; junction bases left unmatched: 6. CDR3 length: 15 residues. Germline V gene data show CDR1 as SGHVS and CDR2 as FNYEAQ. CDR3 sequence: CASSERTGGTYEQYF. CDR3 bases: TGTGCCAGCAGCGAACGGACAGGGGGAACCTACGAGCAGTACTTC.

This clone was seen a few times. The genes are TRBV5-4 and TRBJ2-3; perhaps TRBD2 as D (5 bases). Between the trimmed V and J ends, which lost 0 bases and 4 bases, there was a span of 15 bases. The CDR3 length is 16 residues. Looked up from germline, CDR1 is SGHNT and CDR2 is YYREEE (reference sequence). The chain's CDR3 is CASSLVGRTGSDTQYF. CDR3 DNA sequence: TGTGCCAGCAGCTTGGTAGGAAGGACTGGCTCAGATACGCAGTATTTT.

The genes are TRBV29-1 and TRBJ2-1; D perhaps matches TRBD2 (7 bases). CDR1 is SQVTM and CDR2 is ANQGSEA in the germline V gene. This CDR3 has 16 amino acids. V was clipped by 7 bases and J by 1 base, with 20 bases between them. This chain's CDR3 is CSAVTGGGDSYNEQFF. As DNA, the CDR3 is TGCAGCGCTGTGACAGGAGGGGGGGATTCCTACAATGAGCAGTTCTTC.

The chain couples TRBV24-1 to TRBJ2-2, with 9 bases lining up with TRBD1. The V gene end was trimmed by 4 bases and the J gene end by 6 bases; junction bases not matched to a gene: 5. The CDR3 runs 15 residues. Germline CDR1 reads KGHDR; CDR2 reads SFDVKD. CDR3 protein: CATSEATGGAGELFF. DNA for the CDR3: TGTGCCACCAGTGAGGCGACAGGGGGAGCCGGGGAGCTGTTTTTT.

The chain carries TRBV4-1 and TRBJ1-4; TRBD1 agrees at 7 bases. Germline V CDR1 and CDR2: MGHRA, YSYEKL. V was pared by 4 bases and J by 2 bases, with 1 base of the junction left unmatched. The CDR3 loop spans 14 amino acids. The DNA of the CDR3 is TGCGCCAGCAGCCCACAGGGGACTAATGAAAAACTGTTTTTT. Its translation is CASSPQGTNEKLFF.

This clone was counted a single time. Written as DNA, the CDR3 is TGTGCCAGCAGCGGCCTCTCAGGGTCTACCTACAATGAGCAGTTCTTC. It translates to CASSGLSGSTYNEQFF. V is TRBV9 and J is TRBJ2-1, with D possibly matching TRBD1 (5 bases). Trimming removed 3 bases from V and 2 bases from J, with 15 bases in between. CDR1 is SGDLS and CDR2 is YYNGEE in the germline V gene. The CDR3 sequence is 16 residues long.

This chain uses TRBV7-3 with TRBJ2-7; 8 bases match TRBD2. Germline lookup yields CDR1 SGHTA and CDR2 FQGTGA. The CDR3 runs 15 residues. J was trimmed by 9 bases and V by 1 base; bases with no gene match: 11. The DNA of the CDR3 is TGTGCCAGCAGCTTAAACCCAGCGGGAGTGGGAGGGCAGTACTTC. It encodes CASSLNPAGVGGQYF.

This clone was found once. J is TRBJ2-1 and V is TRBV6-5; no firm D call. Germline CDR1 is MNHEY and CDR2 is SVGAGI. This CDR3 is 12 amino acids long. Trimming took 6 bases from V and 10 from J, leaving 13 bases between them. The CDR3 DNA follows: TGTGCCAGCAGGACAAACTTACGAGAGCAGTTCTTC. Protein: CASRTNLREQFF.

The V call is TRBV27, the J call TRBJ2-1; D gene ambiguous. V lost 0 bases and J 4 bases, leaving 10 bases between the germline ends. Germline loops: CDR1 MNHEY, CDR2 SMNVEV (reference sequence). CDR3 length equals 15 residues. The CDR3 is CASSLSWESYNEQFF. Written as DNA, the CDR3 is TGTGCCAGCAGTTTATCCTGGGAATCGTACAATGAGCAGTTCTTC.

This chain joins TRBV6-4 and TRBJ1-1; 8 nucleotides line up with TRBD1. Trimming at V came to 6 bases and at J to 0 bases, leaving 6 bases not matched to a gene. In germline, CDR1 is MRHNA, CDR2 SNTAGT. CDR3 length: 15 amino acids. CDR3 nucleotide sequence: TGTGCCAGCAGACGACAGGGGACAATGAACACTGAAGCTTTCTTT. Residues: CASRRQGTMNTEAFF.

V usage is TRBV7-3 and J usage is TRBJ2-7, with unresolved D. The V gene's germline CDR1 is SGHTA and CDR2 FQGTGA. V dropped 2 bases and J dropped 3 bases, with 8 bases sitting between them. This CDR3 has 13 residues. Here the CDR3 reads CASSLYNSYEQYF. The CDR3 DNA follows: TGTGCCAGCAGCTTATACAACAGCTACGAGCAGTACTTC.